The 4 T cell receptor beta chains below were found in one sample sequenced in a study of blood T cells in healthy people across ages. The authors ran a second PCR of roughly 7 to 11 cycles using a sample-barcoded 5' primer and a J-beta primer mix. TCRdb called the 5' RACE reads again in MiXCR, with one record for every CDR3 protein. The sample contains approximately 290,000 distinct CDR3 sequences, roughly a quarter of which appear only once. Sequencing was done on a sample of blood. The source is a woman aged 70 to 79 in good health.

Turning to this clonotype: A read error may account for a junction end that differs from germline. The chain carries TRBV11-2 and TRBJ2-1; TRBD1 aligns across 7 bases. This CDR3 has 15 residues. Germline assignment: CDR1 SGHAT and CDR2 FQNNGV. CDR3 protein: CPSSFQGVGYNEQFF. The CDR3 DNA follows: TGTCCCAGCAGCTTCCAGGGGGTTGGTTACAATGAGCAGTTCTTC.

CDR3 residues: CSANSGTTNEQFF. The DNA of the CDR3 is TGCAGTGCCAATTCCGGGACTACAAATGAGCAGTTCTTC. The chain joins TRBV20-1 to TRBJ2-1, with 7 bases that match TRBD2. V trimming: 6 bases; J trimming: 7 bases; junction bases outside the gene matches: 9. Germline CDR1 is DFQATT and CDR2 is SNEGSKA (reference sequence). The CDR3 consists of 13 residues.

The V and J genes are TRBV20-1 and TRBJ1-6; the D is unclear. Germline-derived CDR1 and CDR2 are DFQATT and SNEGSKA (reference sequence). CDR3 length: 12 amino acids. V was clipped by 2 bases and J by 9 bases, with 8 bases between them. The CDR3, as DNA: TGCAGTGCTAGACCCGCAGGTTCACCCCTCCACTTT. Translating gives CSARPAGSPLHF.

The chain recombines TRBV6-1 with TRBJ2-3, with D perhaps matching TRBD1 (6 bases). CDR3 length equals 13 residues. Trimming stripped 2 bases from V and 7 bases from J, with 10 bases between. Germline CDR1 reads MNHNS; CDR2 reads SASEGT. In DNA form, the CDR3 reads TGTGCCAGCAGTGAAAGAGGGGGATATACGCAGTATTTT. Amino acid sequence: CASSERGGYTQYF.